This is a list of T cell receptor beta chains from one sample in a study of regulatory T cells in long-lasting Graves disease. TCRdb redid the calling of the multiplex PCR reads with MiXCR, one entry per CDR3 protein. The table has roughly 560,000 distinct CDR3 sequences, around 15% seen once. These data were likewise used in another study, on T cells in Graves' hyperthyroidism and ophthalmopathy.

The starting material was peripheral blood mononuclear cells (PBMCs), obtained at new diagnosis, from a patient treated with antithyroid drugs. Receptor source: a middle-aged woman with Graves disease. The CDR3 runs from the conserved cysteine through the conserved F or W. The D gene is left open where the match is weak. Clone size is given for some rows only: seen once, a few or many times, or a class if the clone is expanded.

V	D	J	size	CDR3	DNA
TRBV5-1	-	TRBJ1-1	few	CASSLIGPSSAEAFF	TGCGCCAGCAGCTTGATAGGGCCCTCCAGCGCTGAAGCTTTCTTT
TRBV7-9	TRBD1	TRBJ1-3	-	CASSTGQGANTIYF	TGTGCCAGCAGCACGGGACAGGGGGCAAACACCATATATTTT
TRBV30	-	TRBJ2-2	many	CAWSSMAGELFF	TGTGCCTGGAGTTCCATGGCCGGGGAGCTGTTTTTT
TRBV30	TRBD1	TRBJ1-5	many	CAWSVQIGRGRNQPQHF	TGTGCCTGGAGTGTACAGATCGGCAGGGGGCGTAATCAGCCCCAGCATTTT
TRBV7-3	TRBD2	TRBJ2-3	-	CASKRGEGTDTQYF	TGTGCCAGCAAGCGGGGGGAGGGCACAGATACGCAGTATTTT
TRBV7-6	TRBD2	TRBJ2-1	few	CASSPRLAGGAYNEQFF	TGTGCCAGCAGCCCGCGACTAGCGGGGGGCGCTTACAATGAGCAGTTCTTC
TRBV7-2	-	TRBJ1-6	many	CASSTGTIGSPLHF	TGTGCCAGCAGCACCGGGACAATTGGCTCACCCCTCCACTTT
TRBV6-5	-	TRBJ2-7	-	CASSYTGLISEQYF	TGTGCCAGCAGTTACACGGGACTCATCTCCGAGCAGTACTTC
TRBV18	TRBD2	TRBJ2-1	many	CASSSGRAPGFF	TGTGCCAGCTCCTCGGGGAGGGCCCCGGGGTTCTTC
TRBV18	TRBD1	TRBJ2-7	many	CASSGQTSYEQYF	TGTGCCAGTTCGGGACAGACTTCCTACGAGCAGTACTTC
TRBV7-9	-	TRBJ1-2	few	CASRKGGFYGYTF	TGTGCCAGCAGAAAAGGGGGGTTCTATGGCTACACCTTC
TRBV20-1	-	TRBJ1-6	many	CSARAGGYNSPLHF	TGCAGTGCTAGAGCAGGCGGGTATAATTCACCCCTCCACTTT
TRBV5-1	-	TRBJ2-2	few	CASSFDRSFTGELFF	TGCGCCAGCAGCTTCGACAGGTCCTTCACCGGGGAGCTGTTTTTT
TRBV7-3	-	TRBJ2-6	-	CASSLIPETGANVLTF	TGTGCCAGCAGCTTAATCCCCGAAACCGGGGCCAACGTCCTGACTTTC
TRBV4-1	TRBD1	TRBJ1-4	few	CASSHPQGANEKLFF	TGCGCCAGCAGCCACCCACAGGGGGCGAACGAAAAACTGTTTTTT
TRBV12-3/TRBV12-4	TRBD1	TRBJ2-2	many	CASRPGQGSNTGELFF	TGTGCCAGCAGACCTGGACAGGGTAGTAACACCGGGGAGCTGTTTTTT
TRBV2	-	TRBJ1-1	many	CASSKTTGVNTEAFF	TGTGCCAGCAGTAAAACGACGGGAGTGAACACTGAAGCTTTCTTT
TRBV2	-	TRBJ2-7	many	CASSDGTLSYYEQYF	TGTGCCAGCAGTGACGGGACACTCTCCTACTACGAGCAGTACTTC
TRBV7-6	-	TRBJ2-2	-	CASSLVRGRNTGELFF	TGTGCCAGCAGCTTAGTTCGGGGGCGGAACACCGGGGAGCTGTTTTTT
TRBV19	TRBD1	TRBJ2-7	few	CASSTQGASSYEQYF	TGTGCCAGTAGCACCCAGGGGGCGAGCTCCTACGAGCAGTACTTC
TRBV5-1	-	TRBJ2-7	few	CASSFYLGEQYF	TGCGCCAGCAGCTTTTATTTGGGCGAGCAGTACTTC
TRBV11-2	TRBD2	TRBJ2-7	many	CASSSLRGLDNYEQYF	TGTGCCAGCAGCTCCCTAAGGGGACTAGACAACTACGAGCAGTACTTC
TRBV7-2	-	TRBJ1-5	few	CASSLFTGSNQPQHF	TGTGCCAGCAGCTTATTTACAGGGAGCAATCAGCCCCAGCATTTT
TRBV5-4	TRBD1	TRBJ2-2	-	CASSKGQANTGELFF	TGTGCCAGCAGCAAGGGACAGGCGAACACCGGGGAGCTGTTTTTT
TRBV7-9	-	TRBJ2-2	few	CVSRGEGVNTGELFF	TGTGTCAGCCGGGGAGAAGGGGTGAACACCGGGGAGCTGTTTTTT
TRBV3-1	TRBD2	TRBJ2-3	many	CASSLRGGGVEDTQYF	TGTGCCAGCAGCCTTAGGGGCGGGGGGGTGGAAGATACGCAGTATTTT
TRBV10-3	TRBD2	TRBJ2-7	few	CANKLAGGPGYEQYF	TGTGCCAACAAATTAGCGGGGGGGCCAGGTTACGAGCAGTACTTC
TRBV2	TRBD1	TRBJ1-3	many	CASSANRGRGNTIYF	TGTGCCAGCAGCGCCAACAGGGGCAGAGGAAACACCATATATTTT
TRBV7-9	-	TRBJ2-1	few	CASSLARWGNEQFF	TGTGCCAGCAGCTTAGCCCGGTGGGGCAATGAGCAGTTCTTC
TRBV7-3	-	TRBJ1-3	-	CASSETGTHGNTIYF	TGTGCCAGCAGCGAAACCGGGACACATGGAAACACCATATATTTT
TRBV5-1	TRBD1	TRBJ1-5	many	CASIPRDSRTGERNQPQHF	TGCGCCAGCATACCAAGAGACTCTAGGACAGGGGAGCGCAATCAGCCCCAGCATTTT
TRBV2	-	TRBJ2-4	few	CASSVGGVKNIQYF	TGTGCCAGCAGTGTAGGAGGGGTCAAAAACATTCAGTACTTC
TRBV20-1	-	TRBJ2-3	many	CSARVSGRTTDTQYF	TGCAGTGCTAGAGTTTCAGGGAGAACGACAGATACGCAGTATTTT
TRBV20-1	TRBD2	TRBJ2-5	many	CSAIGLAGAQETQYF	TGCAGTGCTATCGGACTAGCGGGGGCTCAAGAGACCCAGTACTTC
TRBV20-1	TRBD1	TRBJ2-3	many	CSARDRTGIGTDTQYF	TGCAGTGCTAGAGATAGGACAGGGATTGGCACAGATACGCAGTATTTT
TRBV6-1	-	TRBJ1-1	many	CASSTSEGGNTEAFF	TGTGCCAGCAGTACTTCCGAGGGGGGGAACACTGAAGCTTTCTTT
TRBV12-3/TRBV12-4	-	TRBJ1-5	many	CASSPDTLSNQPQHF	TGTGCCAGCAGCCCTGACACCTTGAGCAATCAGCCCCAGCATTTT
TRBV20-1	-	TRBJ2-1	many	CSATKSEGLNEQFF	TGCAGTGCCACCAAGTCTGAGGGTCTGAATGAGCAGTTCTTC
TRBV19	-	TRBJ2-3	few	CASISATSTDTQYF	TGTGCCAGTATCTCGGCAACTAGCACAGATACGCAGTATTTT
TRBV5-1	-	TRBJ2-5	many	CASSLAAIQETQYF	TGCGCCAGCAGCTTGGCAGCTATCCAAGAGACCCAGTACTTC
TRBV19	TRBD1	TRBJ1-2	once	CASRDRGHSTYGYTF	TGTGCCAGTAGGGACAGGGGGCACTCAACCTATGGCTACACCTTC
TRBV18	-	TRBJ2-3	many	CASSPLLSTDTQYF	TGTGCCAGCTCACCACTACTTAGCACAGATACGCAGTATTTT
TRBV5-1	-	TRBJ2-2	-	CASSPDSNTGELFF	TGCGCCAGCAGCCCGGACAGCAACACCGGGGAGCTGTTTTTT
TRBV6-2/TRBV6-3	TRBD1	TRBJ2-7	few	CASSEGTGFGYEQYF	TGTGCCAGCAGTGAAGGGACAGGGTTTGGCTACGAGCAGTACTTC
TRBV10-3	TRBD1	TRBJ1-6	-	CAISEGRQGVSPLHF	TGTGCCATCAGTGAGGGGCGACAGGGGGTTTCACCCCTCCACTTT
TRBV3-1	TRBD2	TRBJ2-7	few	CASSQEGTSGLVSYEQYF	TGTGCCAGCAGCCAAGAAGGGACTAGCGGTCTCGTTTCCTACGAGCAGTACTTC
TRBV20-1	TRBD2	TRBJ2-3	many	CSARRTSGGISTDTQYF	TGCAGTGCTAGACGGACTAGCGGGGGGATCAGCACAGATACGCAGTATTTT
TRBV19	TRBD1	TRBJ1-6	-	CASSGQAYNSPLHF	TGTGCCAGTAGTGGACAGGCCTATAATTCACCCCTCCACTTT